The sample holds a few counts of the clone carrying this T cell receptor (beta chain). The antigen is not known. TCRdb analysed the 5' RACE reads with MiXCR anew, one entry per CDR3 protein. The data show roughly 500,000 distinct CDR3 sequences, about a fifth seen once. The source of the sample is a study of T-cell memory formation after mild COVID-19. Study-wide context: Among the donors, TCR clusters were largely specific to each donor.

Study-wide findings and caveats: Contracting clones from day 15 to 85 showed balanced CD4/CD8; later expanders favored CD4+.

V lost 4 bases to trimming and J lost 7 bases, with 15 bases between them. Germline CDR1 SGHRS, CDR2 YFSETQ. This CDR3 has 13 amino acids. The sample was PBMCs or a T cell subset sorted from them (not recorded which). The J gene is TRBJ2-7, the V gene TRBV5-1; the D gene is possibly TRBD1 (6 bases). The sequence came from an adult woman who had mild COVID-19 (a few samples of this study predate the infection). Cell type and time point are not known. The CDR3 loop is CASSVDSLGEQYF. CDR3 nucleotide sequence: TGCGCCAGCAGCGTGGACAGCTTGGGTGAGCAGTACTTC.